Shown below are 29 T cell receptor beta chains from a single sample sequenced in a study of cytomegalovirus exposure and HLA in healthy donors. PCR used 60 Vbeta primers and 13 Jbeta primers. Sequenced by immunoSEQ multiplex PCR; TCRdb stores in-frame clones only, minus some. The repertoire holds 200,000 to 250,000 clones, with around 89% as singletons. The sequenced sample consisted of PBMCs. The origin of the receptors is a woman between 18 and 29 years old in good health and CMV-seronegative.

This clone was seen only a few times. The chain combines TRBV4-2 with TRBJ1-4; perhaps TRBD1 as D (6 bases). The CDR3 extends over 14 amino acids. Trimming pared 0 bases from V and 7 bases from J, leaving 9 bases between. CDR1 is LGHNA and CDR2 is YNFKEQ in the germline V gene. CDR3 sequence (DNA): TGTGCCAGCAGCCAAGAGGGGGGGGCTGAAAAACTGTTTTTT. Translating gives CASSQEGGAEKLFF.

The rearrangement joins TRBV11-2 to TRBJ2-2, with D unresolved. CDR1 is SGHAT and CDR2 is FQNNGV in the germline V gene. This CDR3 contains 16 residues. Trimming removed 5 bases at V and 3 bases at J, with 16 bases between. The CDR3 here is CASSPRGLLYTGELFF. CDR3 DNA sequence: TGTGCCAGCAGCCCTCGTGGGCTCCTGTACACCGGGGAGCTGTTTTTT.

This chain connects TRBV9 to TRBJ2-1; 7 bases match TRBD1. The CDR3 is made up of 15 amino acids. Per the germline V gene, CDR1 is SGDLS and CDR2 is YYNGEE. The V and J ends lost 1 base and 2 bases, in that order; junction bases with no gene match: 3. This CDR3 reads CASSVTQGAYNEQFF. The CDR3 bases are TGTGCCAGCAGCGTAACTCAGGGGGCCTACAATGAGCAGTTCTTC.

The J gene is TRBJ2-7, the V gene TRBV5-4, with 10 positions matching TRBD1. J was trimmed by 5 bases and V by 6 bases; bases with no gene match: 5. The CDR3 covers 13 residues. The V gene's germline CDR1 is SGHNT and CDR2 YYREEE (reference sequence). The CDR3 coding sequence is TGTGCCAGCACCATTGACAGGGGGCACGAGCAGTACTTC. It yields the protein CASTIDRGHEQYF.

V gene TRBV19 combines with J gene TRBJ1-1; 10 nucleotides align to TRBD1. Germline CDR1 is LNHDA and CDR2 is SQIVND (reference sequence). There are 16 residues in the CDR3. The J segment lost 3 bases and the V segment lost 5 bases, leaving 9 bases of the junction unmatched. CDR3 loop: CASSYGQGGKYTEAFF. The CDR3 DNA follows: TGTGCCAGTAGTTATGGACAGGGGGGCAAGTACACTGAAGCTTTCTTT.

V gene TRBV10-2 combines with J gene TRBJ2-1, with D unresolved. Germline assignment: CDR1 WSHSY and CDR2 SAAADI. CDR3 size: 13 residues. The V gene lost 2 bases and the J gene lost 3 bases, with 5 bases spanning the gap. The CDR3 nucleotides read TGCGCCAGCAGTGAGACGGGCTACAATGAGCAGTTCTTC. Residues: CASSETGYNEQFF.

The genes are TRBV7-2 and TRBJ1-2, with TRBD1 identical over 8 bases. V lost 5 bases, J lost 4 bases, and 9 bases stayed unmatched. Germline V lookup: CDR1 SGHTA, CDR2 FQGNSA. This CDR3 region has 15 residues. In nucleotides, the CDR3 is TGTGCCAGCAGCCTCGGGACAGGCCCTTTCTATGGCTACACCTTC. Protein sequence: CASSLGTGPFYGYTF.

The CDR3 nucleotides are TGTGCCAGCAGCTTAGCCGGTGCAGGGAGGGGTGGCTACACCTTC. Protein: CASSLAGAGRGGYTF. This chain joins TRBV7-9 and TRBJ1-2; a possible D gene is TRBD1 (5 bases). Trimming took off 0 bases at V and 7 bases at J, with 15 bases between the two ends. The CDR3 is made up of 15 amino acids. Germline V gene data show CDR1 as SEHNR and CDR2 as FQNEAQ (reference sequence).

CDR3 nucleotide sequence: TGTGCCAGCGAGGGACAGATCTACGAGCAGTACTTC. Protein: CASEGQIYEQYF. The chain recombines TRBV2 with TRBJ2-7; TRBD1 agrees at 7 bases. The germline CDR1 and CDR2 sequences are SNHLY and FYNNEI. V lost 8 bases to trimming and J lost 3 bases; unmatched junction nucleotides: 4. The CDR3 is 12 residues long.

This chain joins TRBV9 and TRBJ2-5; 10 positions agree with TRBD2. V was clipped by 3 bases and J by 4 bases; unmatched bases: 6. Germline V CDR1 and CDR2: SGDLS, YYNGEE. This CDR3 is 15 amino acids long. For the CDR3, the DNA is TGTGCCAGCAGCGGCACTAGCGGGGAAGCAGAGACCCAGTACTTC. It is translated as CASSGTSGEAETQYF.

This CDR3 reads CSVLTGQSYEQYF. In DNA form, the CDR3 reads TGCAGCGTCCTCACGGGACAGAGCTACGAGCAGTACTTC. The chain joins TRBV29-1 to TRBJ2-7, with 7 bases lining up with TRBD1. CDR3 length equals 13 residues. V gave up 6 bases and J gave up 3 bases; unmatched junction bases: 8. The germline gives CDR1 SQVTM, CDR2 ANQGSEA.

The J gene is TRBJ1-5, the V gene TRBV19; 11 bases are a match to TRBD1. The CDR3 consists of 15 residues. From germline, CDR1 is LNHDA and CDR2 SQIVND (reference sequence). Trimming took 5 bases from V and 5 from J; bases not matched to a gene: 5. The CDR3 spells CASSLGQGGDQPQHF. For the CDR3, the DNA is TGTGCCAGTAGTTTGGGACAGGGGGGGGATCAGCCCCAGCATTTT. The full variable domain, completed using reference TRBV19 and TRBJ1-5, is DGGITQSPKYLFRKEGQNVTLSCEQNLNHDAMYWYRQDPGQGLRLIYYSQIVNDFQKGDIAEGYSVSREKKESFPLTVTSAQKNPTAFYLCASSLGQGGDQPQHFGDGTRLSIL.

CDR3 DNA: TGCGCCAGCAGCTTGGGATGGAGGGAGACCTACGAGCAGTACTTC. It encodes CASSLGWRETYEQYF. V and J are TRBV5-1 and TRBJ2-7; D might be TRBD2 (6 bases). This CDR3 is built from 15 residues. Trimming took off 0 bases at V and 2 bases at J, with 12 bases between the two ends. The germline gives CDR1 SGHRS, CDR2 YFSETQ.

The rearrangement uses TRBV7-9 and TRBJ1-5; TRBD1 aligns across 11 bases. Germline CDR1 reads SEHNR; CDR2 reads FQNEAQ (reference sequence). The ends lost 4 bases at V and 5 bases at J; junction bases unmatched: 7. This CDR3 has 16 amino acids. CDR3 in amino acids: CASSWTGGVVDQPQHF. The CDR3 DNA sequence: TGTGCCAGCAGCTGGACAGGGGGCGTCGTAGATCAGCCCCAGCATTTT.

The rearrangement uses TRBV11-2 and TRBJ1-1; D is unclear. Trimming shortened V by 3 bases and J by 0 bases, and 11 bases separated the two germline ends. Germline assignment: CDR1 SGHAT and CDR2 FQNNGV. The CDR3 has 15 amino acids. The CDR3 sequence is CASSFRLFMNTEAFF. CDR3 coding DNA: TGTGCCAGCAGCTTTCGACTGTTCATGAACACTGAAGCTTTCTTT. The full variable domain, rest sourced from reference TRBV11-2 and TRBJ1-1, is EAGVAQSPRYKIIEKRQSVAFWCNPISGHATLYWYQQILGQGPKLLIQFQNNGVVDDSQLPKDRFSAERLKGVDSTLKIQPAKLEDSAVYLCASSFRLFMNTEAFFGQGTRLTVV.

The V gene is TRBV5-1, the J gene TRBJ1-6, with D maybe TRBD1 (5 bases). This CDR3 is built from 13 residues. Trimming pared 3 bases from V and 9 bases from J, leaving 10 bases between. Germline values: CDR1 SGHRS, CDR2 YFSETQ. The CDR3 coding sequence is TGCGCCAGCAGCTCAGGGATTGGTTCACCCCTCCACTTT. Translated, it gives CASSSGIGSPLHF. The entire variable domain, with the rest obtained from reference TRBV5-1 and TRBJ1-6, is as follows: KAGVTQTPRYLIKTRGQQVTLSCSPISGHRSVSWYQQTPGQGLQFLFEYFSETQRNKGNFPGRFSGRQFSNSRSEMNVSTLELGDSALYLCASSSGIGSPLHFGNGTRLTVT.

V usage is TRBV11-3 and J usage is TRBJ2-2; 7 bases are shared with TRBD2. CDR1 and CDR2 from the germline V gene are SGHNT and YENEEA. The CDR3 loop spans 14 amino acids. The V and J ends lost 6 bases and 3 bases, in that order; junction bases with no gene match: 4. The CDR3 reads CASRRAGDTGELFF. DNA for the CDR3: TGTGCCAGCAGGAGGGCGGGGGACACCGGGGAGCTGTTTTTT.

This chain links TRBV4-3 with TRBJ1-1, with D hard to call. CDR3 length: 16 residues. Germline V CDR1 and CDR2: LGHNA, YSLEER. V was shortened by 1 base and J by 0 bases, with 12 bases between the two germline ends. This CDR3 reads CASSQASGRMNTEAFF. For the CDR3, the DNA is TGCGCCAGCAGCCAAGCCTCTGGCAGGATGAACACTGAAGCTTTCTTT.

The J gene is TRBJ2-5, the V gene TRBV28; D perhaps matches TRBD2 (5 bases). The germline gives CDR1 MDHEN, CDR2 SYDVKM. The CDR3 sequence is 13 residues long. The germline V and J ends were trimmed by 7 bases and 5 bases, with 14 bases remaining between them. CDR3 amino acids: CASMPGGGETQYF. CDR3 coding DNA: TGTGCCAGCATGCCAGGCGGCGGGGAGACCCAGTACTTC.

This chain joins TRBV11-3 and TRBJ2-1; 14 nucleotides match TRBD2. Trimming cost V 5 bases and J 0 bases; bases outside gene matches: 12. From germline, CDR1 is SGHNT and CDR2 YENEEA. This CDR3 is 20 amino acids long. In DNA form, the CDR3 reads TGTGCCAGCAGCCCTCGACTAGCGGGAGGGTCCGCCAACTCCTACAATGAGCAGTTCTTC. Protein sequence: CASSPRLAGGSANSYNEQFF.

V gene TRBV7-2 combines with J gene TRBJ2-1; D ambiguous. Germline V CDR1 and CDR2: SGHTA, FQGNSA. Trimming stripped 0 bases from V and 4 bases from J, with 4 bases between. This CDR3 has 13 amino acids. The CDR3 protein is CASSLARYNEQFF. CDR3 DNA: TGTGCCAGCAGCTTAGCTAGATACAATGAGCAGTTCTTC.

V gene TRBV2 combines with J gene TRBJ1-2, with 10 bases lining up with TRBD1. CDR1 is SNHLY and CDR2 is FYNNEI in the germline V gene. V dropped 5 bases and J dropped 3; count of bases not matched to a gene: 9. The CDR3 is 16 amino acids. This CDR3 is CASSTLTGGGDYGYTF. The CDR3 DNA sequence: TGTGCCAGCAGTACCTTGACAGGGGGCGGCGACTATGGCTACACCTTC.

The chain employs TRBV4-3 and TRBJ2-1; no definite D call. CDR3 size: 15 residues. Germline CDR1 reads LGHNA; CDR2 reads YSLEER. V gave up 5 bases and J gave up 5 bases, with 16 bases separating them. The CDR3 protein is CASSEALPRDNEQFF. CDR3 bases: TGCGCCAGCAGCGAAGCGCTACCACGGGACAATGAGCAGTTCTTC.

The chain couples TRBV9 to TRBJ2-3; 9 positions agree with TRBD1. Germline V gene data show CDR1 as SGDLS and CDR2 as YYNGEE. CDR3 size: 16 residues. The V segment lost 3 bases and the J segment 4 bases; nucleotides outside the gene matches: 9. DNA of the CDR3: TGTGCCAGCAGCGGGGCCGGGACAGGGTCATCAGATACGCAGTATTTT. Its protein is CASSGAGTGSSDTQYF.

The CDR3 region is CASSPDRVNYGYTF. For the CDR3, the DNA is TGTGCCAGCAGTCCCGACAGGGTTAACTATGGCTACACCTTC. The chain couples TRBV27 to TRBJ1-2; TRBD1 aligns across 7 bases. Losses at the gene ends were 5 bases for V and 1 base for J; bases not matched to a gene: 4. The CDR3 runs 14 residues. In germline, CDR1 is MNHEY, CDR2 SMNVEV (reference sequence).

This chain links TRBV6-5 with TRBJ2-7; 10 nucleotides align to TRBD2. With 8 bases clipped from V and 4 bases from J, the junction kept 11 bases outside the gene matches. Germline lookup yields CDR1 MNHEY and CDR2 SVGAGI. This CDR3 has 15 amino acids. As DNA, the CDR3 is TGTGCCAGCGCCCCTTCTAGCGGGGGCGATTACGAGCAGTACTTC. Translated: CASAPSSGGDYEQYF.

The chain links TRBV13 to TRBJ2-3; weak D call: TRBD2 (6 bases). The CDR3 extends over 18 amino acids. Germline-derived CDR1 and CDR2 are PRHDT and FYEKMQ (reference sequence). V was trimmed by 4 bases and J by 6 bases, leaving 26 bases between them. The CDR3 DNA reads TGTGCCAGCAGCTCCCTCGGTTCACTAGCTCAAATGGGTGATACGCAGTATTTT. Translated, it gives CASSSLGSLAQMGDTQYF. The whole variable domain, filled in from reference TRBV13 and TRBJ2-3, reads AAGVIQSPRHLIKEKRETATLKCYPIPRHDTVYWYQQGPGQDPQFLISFYEKMQSDKGSIPDRFSAQQFSDYHSELNMSSLELGDSALYFCASSSLGSLAQMGDTQYFGPGTRLTVL.

The gene calls are TRBV10-1 and TRBJ1-5; D remains unclear. V was clipped by 4 bases and J by 2 bases, with 6 bases between them. The CDR3 has 13 residues. Germline lookup yields CDR1 WNHNN and CDR2 SYGVQD (reference sequence). The CDR3 nucleotides read TGCGCCAGCAGTGGCGCTGGCAATCAGCCCCAGCATTTT. It encodes CASSGAGNQPQHF.

J is TRBJ1-5 and V is TRBV6-5; no reliable D call. V was trimmed by 5 bases and J by 3 bases, leaving 11 bases between them. This CDR3 spans 14 amino acids. Germline loops: CDR1 MNHEY, CDR2 SVGAGI. Here the CDR3 DNA reads TGTGCCAGCAGTAGCTGGAGATCCAATCAGCCCCAGCATTTT. Protein product: CASSSWRSNQPQHF.